This T cell receptor (beta chain) comes out of a study of PD-1 blockade in mismatch repair-deficient tumors. Study details: Patients had 12 to 13 mismatch repair-deficient cancer types and were previously treated and progressing.

With respect to this clone: Its antigen is not identified.

Study-level points and caveats: Tumor-resident clones, often undetectable pretreatment in blood, expanded then contracted after pembrolizumab.

PCR or immunohistochemistry showed mismatch repair deficiency in every enrolled patient. TCR sequencing covered a few patients who responded to pembrolizumab. Looked up from germline, CDR1 is SGHNT and CDR2 is YENEEA. The length of the CDR3 is 16 residues. V was trimmed by 1 base and J by 2 bases, leaving 14 bases between them. Clones were sequenced by immunoSEQ multiplex PCR, and TCRdb holds only the in-frame ones, with some missing. The sample contains some 100,000 clones, 82% of which appear only once. The chain joins TRBV11-3 to TRBJ1-2, with a weak D call TRBD1 (5 bases). This receptor was obtained from an adult with mismatch repair-deficient cancer. Sequences were derived from peripheral blood, sampled about eight months after starting pembrolizumab. The CDR3 here is CASSLGGAGHNYGYTF. CDR3 nucleotide sequence: TGTGCCAGCAGCTTAGGAGGAGCAGGGCACAACTATGGCTACACCTTC.